Below are 16 T cell receptor beta chains sequenced from a single sample in a study of blood T cell repertoires in COVID-19. Assay: immunoSEQ multiplex PCR; the TCRdb copy retains only in-frame clones and omits some. Of fewer than 200,000 clones in the sample, 70% to 90% were seen once. Material: peripheral blood. The source is a man in his forties who had recovered from COVID-19.

The chain carries TRBV7-8 and TRBJ2-5; 10 nucleotides align to TRBD2. J gave up 5 bases and V 3 bases, and 6 bases lay outside the gene matches. Germline values: CDR1 SGHVS, CDR2 FQNEAQ. This CDR3 comprises 15 residues. In nucleotides, the CDR3 is TGTGCCAGCAGCTTCCGGAGCGGGAGGGCCGAGACCCAGTACTTC. Protein: CASSFRSGRAETQYF.

V usage is TRBV6-6 and J usage is TRBJ2-1; D remains unclear. The germline gives CDR1 MNHNY, CDR2 SVGAGI (reference sequence). V was shortened by 7 bases and J by 10 bases, with 17 bases between the two germline ends. This CDR3 is 13 amino acids long. The CDR3 sequence: CASTRSMGDEQFF. The CDR3 nucleotides are TGTGCCAGCACCCGGTCTATGGGCGACGAGCAGTTCTTC.

The rearrangement uses TRBV7-6 and TRBJ2-7, with 9 bases lining up with TRBD1. The CDR3 is made up of 15 amino acids. With 5 bases clipped from V and 6 bases from J, the junction kept 11 bases outside the gene matches. CDR1 SGHVS and CDR2 FNYEAQ come from the germline V gene. CDR3 sequence reads: CASSDSGQGKFEQYF. The CDR3 bases are TGTGCCAGCAGCGACTCGGGACAGGGAAAGTTCGAGCAGTACTTC.

CDR3 sequence (DNA): TGTGCCAGCAGTGATGCCGGGACACCTTACAATGAGCAGTTCTTC. Encoded protein: CASSDAGTPYNEQFF. The chain uses TRBV25-1 and TRBJ2-1; D is perhaps TRBD1 (6 bases). Trimming left V 3 bases short and J 4 bases short, with 13 bases between. The CDR3 sequence is 15 residues long. Germline CDR1 is MGHDK and CDR2 is SYGVNS.

This sequence joins TRBV19 and TRBJ2-6, with D uncertain. The germline gives CDR1 LNHDA, CDR2 SQIVND (reference sequence). The V gene lost 6 bases and the J gene lost 0 bases, with 9 bases spanning the gap. The CDR3 consists of 15 residues. DNA for the CDR3: TGTGCCAGTAGCATCGCGCACTCTGGGGCCAACGTCCTGACTTTC. Amino acid sequence: CASSIAHSGANVLTF.

The DNA for the CDR3 is TGTGCCAGTAAGGACAGGGCATCTCGGGACACCATATATTTT. It is translated as CASKDRASRDTIYF. The chain couples TRBV19 to TRBJ1-3, with 8 bases lining up with TRBD1. The germline gives CDR1 LNHDA, CDR2 SQIVND (reference sequence). V lost 7 bases to trimming and J lost 8 bases; unmatched junction nucleotides: 10. The CDR3 spans 14 residues.

This sequence joins TRBV12-3 or TRBV12-4 and TRBJ2-5, with 7 nucleotides matching TRBD2. After removal of 6 bases from V and 6 bases from J, the junction contained 4 bases not matched to a gene. The CDR3 length is 12 residues. DNA for the CDR3: TGTGCCAGCAGGACTAGCTTAAAGACCCAGTACTTC. Its translation is CASRTSLKTQYF.

This chain links TRBV27 with TRBJ2-7; the D is unclear. The V gene's germline CDR1 is MNHEY and CDR2 SMNVEV (reference sequence). The CDR3 length is 12 residues. The germline V and J ends were trimmed by 6 bases and 2 bases, with 8 bases remaining between them. The CDR3 DNA sequence: TGTGCCAGCAGGGCTGCCCCCTACGAGCAGTACTTC. It translates to CASRAAPYEQYF.

The chain joins TRBV4-1 to TRBJ1-2; 7 nucleotides align to TRBD1. The V and J ends lost 9 bases and 4 bases, in that order; junction bases with no gene match: 14. From germline, CDR1 is MGHRA and CDR2 YSYEKL. The CDR3 sequence is 15 residues long. The CDR3 DNA is TGCGCCAGTAGGGGGCCCGTGACAGGCCCCTATGGCTACACCTTC. Its protein product is CASRGPVTGPYGYTF.

This clone was seen a handful of times. J is TRBJ2-2 and V is TRBV27; TRBD2 matches at 7 bases. The germline V gene has CDR1 MNHEY and CDR2 SMNVEV (reference sequence). CDR3 length equals 15 residues. The V and J ends lost 6 bases and 1 base, in that order; junction bases with no gene match: 5. The CDR3 sequence is CASSSGTKNTGELFF. CDR3 bases: TGTGCCAGCAGCTCCGGGACTAAGAACACCGGGGAGCTGTTTTTT.

The rearrangement links TRBV5-1 to TRBJ2-5; TRBD2 is a possible D gene (6 bases). Germline CDR1 and CDR2: SGHRS and YFSETQ. The germline V and J ends were trimmed by 1 base and 2 bases, with 9 bases remaining between them. The CDR3 has 14 amino acids. Here the CDR3 DNA reads TGCGCCAGCAGCTTGTTTAGCGGACAAGAGACCCAGTACTTC. It codes for CASSLFSGQETQYF.

The CDR3 coding sequence is TGTGCCAGCAGTTACACAGGGGGCTTCAATCAGCCCCAGCATTTT. Translating gives CASSYTGGFNQPQHF. V and J are TRBV6-2 or TRBV6-3 and TRBJ1-5; 9 bases align to TRBD1. The trim removed 2 bases at V and 3 bases at J, leaving 2 bases unmatched. Per germline, CDR1 MNHEY and CDR2 SVGEGT. The CDR3 runs to 15 residues.

The CDR3 region has the DNA TGTGCCAGCAGCCCGTCACCGGGACAGGGGACCTACAATGAGCAGTTCTTC. It encodes CASSPSPGQGTYNEQFF. The V and J genes are TRBV13 and TRBJ2-1, with 10 bases identical to TRBD1. Trimming cost V 5 bases and J 2 bases; bases outside gene matches: 9. This CDR3 has 17 amino acids. Germline V lookup: CDR1 PRHDT, CDR2 FYEKMQ (reference sequence). The whole variable domain, filled in from reference TRBV13 and TRBJ2-1, reads AAGVIQSPRHLIKEKRETATLKCYPIPRHDTVYWYQQGPGQDPQFLISFYEKMQSDKGSIPDRFSAQQFSDYHSELNMSSLELGDSALYFCASSPSPGQGTYNEQFFGPGTRLTVL.

The chain links TRBV14 to TRBJ1-4, with a possible D match to TRBD1 (6 bases). The V gene lost 5 bases and the J gene lost 3 bases, with 13 bases spanning the gap. The germline gives CDR1 SGHDN, CDR2 FVKESK. The CDR3 has 15 residues. The CDR3 is CASSLQGFANEKLFF. The CDR3 DNA reads as TGTGCCAGCAGCTTACAGGGATTTGCTAATGAAAAACTGTTTTTT.

In this sample, this clone turned up a few times. In the same sample, other DNA sequences code for this CDR3. This chain links TRBV29-1 with TRBJ2-1; D call uncertain. The V and J ends lost 4 bases and 8 bases respectively, with 9 bases between them. This CDR3 comprises 11 residues. CDR1 is SQVTM and CDR2 is ANQGSEA in the germline V gene. DNA for the CDR3: TGCAGCGTTGCCCCTGGCTATGAGCAGTTCTTC. This gives the protein CSVAPGYEQFF.

This clone came up a few times. This chain uses TRBV28 with TRBJ2-1; D might be TRBD2 (6 bases). The V gene's germline CDR1 is MDHEN and CDR2 SYDVKM. V lost 4 bases and J lost 5, with 12 bases in between. This CDR3 is built from 14 residues. CDR3 sequence reads: CASSSAGPNNEQFF. The CDR3 coding sequence is TGTGCCAGCAGTTCGGCGGGGCCTAACAATGAGCAGTTCTTC.